A single sample is the source of the 10 T cell receptor beta chains below, sequenced in a study of blood T cell repertoires in COVID-19. This table comes from immunoSEQ multiplex PCR, and its TCRdb copy is limited to in-frame clones, with some not included. The table has roughly 160,000 clones, roughly 85% seen once. The sequencing sample was made of peripheral blood. These receptors were obtained from a man in his sixties with acute or convalescent COVID-19.

The chain joins TRBV11-2 to TRBJ1-1; 7 bases line up with TRBD1. CDR3 length: 13 amino acids. After removal of 5 bases from V and 2 bases from J, the junction contained 2 bases not matched to a gene. Germline CDR1 SGHAT, CDR2 FQNNGV. This CDR3 reads CASSRQGNTEAFF. CDR3 bases: TGTGCCAGCAGCAGACAGGGAAACACTGAAGCTTTCTTT. The whole variable domain, filled in from reference TRBV11-2 and TRBJ1-1, reads EAGVAQSPRYKIIEKRQSVAFWCNPISGHATLYWYQQILGQGPKLLIQFQNNGVVDDSQLPKDRFSAERLKGVDSTLKIQPAKLEDSAVYLCASSRQGNTEAFFGQGTRLTVV.

The CDR3: CASKGHTATGGYTF. Here the CDR3 DNA reads TGTGCCAGTAAGGGGCATACAGCCACGGGTGGCTACACCTTC. The chain has TRBV19 and TRBJ1-2; TRBD1 is a possible D gene (5 bases). The CDR3 is made up of 14 amino acids. The V gene's germline CDR1 is LNHDA and CDR2 SQIVND (reference sequence). V lost 7 bases, J lost 7 bases, and 19 bases lay in between.

Notes on this clone: Other nucleotide sequences in the sample specify the same CDR3. The rearrangement links TRBV9 to TRBJ2-1; TRBD2 matches at 7 bases. Losses at the gene ends were 1 base for V and 4 bases for J; bases not matched to a gene: 5. This CDR3 comprises 15 residues. Germline CDR1 reads SGDLS; CDR2 reads YYNGEE. CDR3 protein: CASSVRGLPYNEQFF. The DNA of the CDR3 is TGTGCCAGCAGCGTAAGGGGACTACCGTACAATGAGCAGTTCTTC.

This chain connects TRBV7-9 to TRBJ2-2; D possibly corresponds to TRBD1 (7 bases). Germline lookup yields CDR1 SEHNR and CDR2 FQNEAQ (reference sequence). CDR3 size: 17 residues. V was cut by 1 base and J by 2 bases, with 14 bases left in between. CDR3 sequence reads: CASSLEYGGGNTGELFF. The CDR3 DNA reads as TGTGCCAGCAGCTTAGAATACGGAGGGGGCAACACCGGGGAGCTGTTTTTT.

Regarding this clone: The junction departs from germline at one end; a sequencing error may be responsible. The chain uses TRBV28 and TRBJ2-1; D is unresolved. Germline-derived CDR1 and CDR2 are MDHEN and SYDVKM. CDR3 size: 14 residues. The CDR3 reads CTSTPDLNNNEQFF. The CDR3 DNA follows: TGTACCAGCACCCCCGACTTAAACAACAATGAGCAGTTCTTC.

V and J are TRBV4-1 and TRBJ2-1; 8 bases agree with TRBD2. Trimming at V came to 0 bases and at J to 4 bases, leaving 5 bases not matched to a gene. This CDR3 contains 16 residues. Germline V gene lookup returns CDR1 MGHRA and CDR2 YSYEKL. CDR3 loop: CASSQEDTGGYNEQFF. In DNA, the CDR3 is TGCGCCAGCAGCCAAGAGGACACGGGAGGGTACAATGAGCAGTTCTTC.

This clone showed up just a few times. This rearrangement joins TRBV30 to TRBJ2-7; tentative D call: TRBD2 (5 bases). The CDR3 is 15 residues long. Trimming shortened V by 0 bases and J by 5 bases, and 17 bases separated the two germline ends. Germline-derived CDR1 and CDR2 are GTSNPN and SVGIG (reference sequence). CDR3 loop: CAWSVRRLGRNEQYF. In DNA form, the CDR3 reads TGTGCCTGGAGTGTACGGAGGCTAGGCCGCAACGAGCAGTACTTC.

This chain connects TRBV5-1 to TRBJ2-1; D may be TRBD1 (6 bases). Trimming left V 5 bases short and J 0 bases short, with 12 bases between. Germline V gene lookup returns CDR1 SGHRS and CDR2 YFSETQ. The CDR3 extends over 15 amino acids. The CDR3 region has the DNA TGCGCCAGCAGAGGTCAGGGGAGCTCCTACAATGAGCAGTTCTTC. Its translation: CASRGQGSSYNEQFF.

The chain uses TRBV19 and TRBJ2-5; 7 positions match TRBD1. V lost 5 bases and J lost 2; bases outside the gene matches: 5. CDR3 length: 14 amino acids. In germline, CDR1 is LNHDA, CDR2 SQIVND (reference sequence). CDR3 sequence (DNA): TGTGCCAGTAGTGTGACAGGGTCTCAAGAGACCCAGTACTTC. Its translation is CASSVTGSQETQYF.

This clone was detected only once. This chain links TRBV18 with TRBJ2-7, with TRBD1 matching 12 bases. The V and J ends lost 6 bases and 7 bases, in that order; junction bases with no gene match: 4. Germline V gene lookup returns CDR1 KGHSH and CDR2 LQKENI. The CDR3 runs to 13 residues. The chain's CDR3 is CASSGQGAYEQYF. CDR3 bases: TGTGCCAGCTCGGGACAGGGGGCTTATGAGCAGTACTTC.